A single sample is the source of the 20 T cell receptor beta chains below, sequenced in a study of T cell responses to AZD1222 COVID-19 vaccine (dated by TCRdb to the early 2020s). The time point label, read with the paper, signifies: baseline before first vaccination. Read against the paper, the sample's treatment or condition label means: meningococcal conjugate vaccine given as trial control. Receptors were amplified or captured by the immunoSEQ multiplex PCR assay. Here the immuneACCESS table is served through TCRdb, limited to in-frame sequences with V and J called. Missing clones are a known gap in these copies; in checked studies unresolved V genes cover under half, and the rest lacks a known reason. This sample has about 90,000 clones in its table, and approximately 90% of those were observed once. The top ten hold roughly 5% of the sample. The input for sequencing was peripheral blood, taken on day 0 of MenACWY control vaccination. The source is an adult in good health.

This chain connects TRBV7-3 to TRBJ2-6; TRBD1 matches 8 bases. Germline CDR1 SGHTA, CDR2 FQGTGA. The V gene end was trimmed by 5 bases and the J gene end by 3 bases; junction bases not matched to a gene: 15. This CDR3 spans 19 amino acids. CDR3 sequence reads: CASSPDGQGISDGANVLTF. For the CDR3, the DNA is TGTGCCAGCAGCCCCGATGGACAGGGAATATCTGATGGGGCCAACGTCCTGACTTTC.

The chain is built from TRBV28 and TRBJ2-1; D ambiguous. V was cut by 8 bases and J by 7 bases, with 9 bases left in between. CDR1 is MDHEN and CDR2 is SYDVKM in the germline V gene. The CDR3 sequence is 11 residues long. As DNA, the CDR3 is TGTGCCAGCGGCCCCCAGAATGAGCAGTTCTTC. It yields the protein CASGPQNEQFF.

The rearrangement links TRBV18 to TRBJ1-4, with TRBD1 identical over 9 bases. The junction had 5 bases not matched to a gene; V was cut back by 2 bases and J by 4 bases. Germline CDR1 and CDR2: KGHSH and LQKENI. CDR3 length: 16 residues. The CDR3 sequence: CASSPSGTGSNEKLFF. CDR3 bases: TGTGCCAGCTCACCATCCGGGACAGGGAGTAATGAAAAACTGTTTTTT.

The rearrangement uses TRBV7-9 and TRBJ1-5; 7 bases are shared with TRBD1. The CDR3 is 15 amino acids. V was pared by 5 bases and J by 5 bases, with 9 bases of the junction left unmatched. Germline CDR1 is SEHNR and CDR2 is FQNEAQ (reference sequence). The CDR3: CASSPGQQPHQPQHF. The CDR3 DNA follows: TGTGCCAGCAGCCCGGGACAGCAACCCCATCAGCCCCAGCATTTT.

The chain combines TRBV6-4 with TRBJ2-3; 11 positions agree with TRBD2. The CDR3 has 14 residues. The germline V gene has CDR1 MRHNA and CDR2 SNTAGT. Trimming at V came to 2 bases and at J to 5 bases, leaving 0 bases not matched to a gene. Here the CDR3 reads CASSDLAGGDTQYF. CDR3 DNA sequence: TGTGCCAGCAGTGACCTAGCGGGGGGAGATACGCAGTATTTT.

This sequence joins TRBV29-1 and TRBJ2-5; D remains unclear. V lost 3 bases, J lost 1 base, and 12 bases lay in between. The CDR3 extends over 14 amino acids. The germline CDR1 and CDR2 sequences are SQVTM and ANQGSEA. This CDR3 is CSVEAFYRQETQYF. The DNA for the CDR3 is TGCAGCGTTGAGGCCTTTTACCGCCAAGAGACCCAGTACTTC.

The chain recombines TRBV20-1 with TRBJ2-7, with 11 bases that match TRBD2. CDR1 DFQATT and CDR2 SNEGSKA come from the germline V gene (reference sequence). The V and J ends lost 3 bases and 5 bases, in that order; junction bases with no gene match: 6. This CDR3 comprises 14 residues. The chain's CDR3 is CSASVIAGGNEQYF. The CDR3 bases are TGCAGTGCTAGTGTTATAGCGGGAGGGAACGAGCAGTACTTC.

V gene TRBV5-1 combines with J gene TRBJ1-4, with unresolved D. The germline V and J ends were trimmed by 1 base and 8 bases, with 9 bases remaining between them. The germline CDR1 and CDR2 sequences are SGHRS and YFSETQ. The CDR3 runs to 13 residues. As DNA, the CDR3 is TGCGCCAGCAGCTTGACAGAGAGGGAAAAACTGTTTTTT. This codes for CASSLTEREKLFF.

This clone was seen a single time. The chain has TRBV3-1 (or the pseudogene TRBV3-2) and TRBJ2-3; D might be TRBD1 (6 bases). This CDR3 contains 13 residues. The germline CDR1 and CDR2 sequences are LGHDT and YNNKEL (reference sequence). Trimming pared 7 bases from V and 4 bases from J, leaving 12 bases between. CDR3 protein: CASKEAGADTQYF. The DNA for the CDR3 is TGTGCCAGCAAGGAAGCAGGGGCAGATACGCAGTATTTT.

The CDR3 nucleotides read TGTGCCAGCAGCTTTTCCGACAGGCGACCATACGAGCAGTACTTC. This translates into CASSFSDRRPYEQYF. This chain connects TRBV7-9 to TRBJ2-7; possibly TRBD1 for D (6 bases). CDR1 and CDR2 from the germline V gene are SEHNR and FQNEAQ (reference sequence). V was cut by 3 bases and J by 4 bases, with 16 bases left in between. This CDR3 region has 15 residues.

The chain carries TRBV5-1 and TRBJ2-3; 7 nucleotides align to TRBD2. After removal of 2 bases from V and 4 bases from J, the junction contained 7 bases not matched to a gene. CDR3 length: 15 amino acids. Germline assignment: CDR1 SGHRS and CDR2 YFSETQ. This CDR3 reads CASSLTAGVPDTQYF. DNA of the CDR3: TGCGCCAGCAGCTTAACCGCGGGAGTGCCAGATACGCAGTATTTT.

The chain has TRBV6-1 and TRBJ2-1, with 8 nucleotides matching TRBD2. Losses at the gene ends were 3 bases for V and 8 bases for J; bases not matched to a gene: 9. CDR1 MNHNS and CDR2 SASEGT come from the germline V gene. The CDR3 covers 15 residues. CDR3 DNA sequence: TGTGCCAGCAGTGAGGTGGCGGGAGGTTTCGATGAGCAGTTCTTC. Protein sequence: CASSEVAGGFDEQFF.

The genes are TRBV7-9 and TRBJ1-1; D not certain. V lost 3 bases to trimming and J lost 3 bases, with 5 bases between them. The CDR3 covers 12 residues. Germline CDR1 SEHNR, CDR2 FQNEAQ (reference sequence). CDR3 protein: CASSFPYTEAFF. CDR3 coding DNA: TGTGCCAGCAGCTTTCCATACACTGAAGCTTTCTTT.

The chain is built from TRBV27 and TRBJ2-2; D remains unclear. V dropped 4 bases and J dropped 1 base, with 1 base sitting between them. This CDR3 is 12 amino acids long. Germline loops: CDR1 MNHEY, CDR2 SMNVEV (reference sequence). CDR3 bases: TGTGCCAGCAGTTGGAACACCGGGGAGCTGTTTTTT. Encoded protein: CASSWNTGELFF.

This clone was detected a few times. The V gene is TRBV6-2 or TRBV6-3, the J gene TRBJ2-2; D perhaps matches TRBD2 (5 bases). With 5 bases removed from V and 3 bases from J, the gap between germline ends came to 13 bases. The CDR3 runs 15 residues. CDR1 and CDR2 (germline): MNHEY, SVGEGT. In DNA form, the CDR3 reads TGTGCCAGCAGTATCCGGGGTGCGGACACCGGGGAGCTGTTTTTT. Translation: CASSIRGADTGELFF.

The rearrangement links TRBV7-2 to TRBJ2-2; TRBD1 might be the D (6 bases). Trimming cost V 1 base and J 0 bases, with 9 bases left between them. Per germline, CDR1 SGHTA and CDR2 FQGNSA. The CDR3 spans 16 residues. The CDR3 DNA reads TGTGCCAGCAGCTTAGGTGGGACATCGAACACCGGGGAGCTGTTTTTT. It is translated as CASSLGGTSNTGELFF.

CDR3 protein: CASSGGLGQRRETQYF. CDR3 nucleotides: TGTGCCAGCAGTGGGGGTTTAGGACAACGCAGGGAGACCCAGTACTTC. The rearrangement uses TRBV2 and TRBJ2-5; maybe TRBD1 (5 bases). Germline V gives CDR1 SNHLY, CDR2 FYNNEI. The CDR3 covers 16 residues. With 4 bases removed from V and 5 bases from J, the gap between germline ends came to 20 bases.

The gene calls are TRBV28 and TRBJ1-6, with D possibly TRBD1 on 5 matching bases. V was trimmed by 7 bases and J by 14 bases, leaving 15 bases between them. The CDR3 sequence is 12 residues long. Germline V lookup: CDR1 MDHEN, CDR2 SYDVKM. CDR3 region: CASTSGLLSLHF. DNA of the CDR3: TGTGCCAGCACCTCGGGACTTCTATCCCTCCACTTT. Using reference TRBV28 and TRBJ1-6 for the parts outside the CDR3, the full variable domain is DVKVTQSSRYLVKRTGEKVFLECVQDMDHENMFWYRQDPGLGLRLIYFSYDVKMKEKGDIPEGYSVSREKKERFSLILESASTNQTSMYLCASTSGLLSLHFGNGTRLTVT.

The rearrangement uses TRBV2 and TRBJ2-2; no clear D. The germline V gene has CDR1 SNHLY and CDR2 FYNNEI. The CDR3 runs to 12 residues. V was clipped by 8 bases and J by 8 bases, with 12 bases between them. In nucleotides, the CDR3 is TGTGCCAGCCGAACCGTATTGGGGGAGCTGTTTTTT. Its protein is CASRTVLGELFF.

The chain carries TRBV6-6 and TRBJ2-3, with 10 bases lining up with TRBD2. The CDR3 totals 17 residues. From germline, CDR1 is MNHNY and CDR2 SVGAGI (reference sequence). Trimming cost V 5 bases and J 1 base; bases outside gene matches: 9. CDR3 bases: TGTGCCAGCAGTCCAAACCCCGGGACTAGCGGCACAGATACGCAGTATTTT. Its translation: CASSPNPGTSGTDTQYF.